These 32 T cell receptor beta chains were sequenced from one sample in a study of T cells in pancreatic ductal adenocarcinoma. Surgery without prior neoadjuvant therapy was the treatment of the selected pancreatic ductal adenocarcinoma patients. Data came from immunoSEQ multiplex PCR; TCRdb stores just in-frame clones and leaves some out. The profile shows 4,500 to 6,000 clones, approximately 80% of them singletons. The material sequenced was pancreatic tumor tissue. The source is a human donor with pancreatic ductal adenocarcinoma. The donor label of this sample is uncertain.

The chain combines TRBV27 with TRBJ1-2; 8 bases are a match to TRBD1. Per germline, CDR1 MNHEY and CDR2 SMNVEV (reference sequence). CDR3 length: 13 amino acids. The J segment lost 4 bases and the V segment lost 5 bases, leaving 3 bases of the junction unmatched. The CDR3 protein is CASSRGQGYGYTF. CDR3 DNA: TGTGCCAGCAGTCGAGGACAGGGCTATGGCTACACCTTC.

The chain uses TRBV4-2 and TRBJ2-2; D gene uncertain. V gave up 0 bases and J gave up 0 bases, with 14 bases separating them. The CDR3 spans 18 residues. Germline CDR1 and CDR2: LGHNA and YNFKEQ. CDR3 amino acids: CASSQESLEYANTGELFF. CDR3 bases: TGTGCCAGCAGCCAAGAGAGTCTAGAATACGCGAACACCGGGGAGCTGTTTTTT.

This chain uses TRBV6-1 with TRBJ1-1, with 8 positions matching TRBD1. Germline V CDR1 and CDR2: MNHNS, SASEGT. Trimming removed 6 bases from V and 9 bases from J; junction bases left unmatched: 12. The CDR3 runs 14 residues. The CDR3: CASRGDGRGHQAFF. CDR3 nucleotide sequence: TGTGCCAGCAGGGGAGATGGCAGGGGGCATCAAGCTTTCTTT.

This sequence joins TRBV30 and TRBJ2-6; 7 nucleotides match TRBD1. Germline-derived CDR1 and CDR2 are GTSNPN and SVGIG (reference sequence). J was trimmed by 0 bases and V by 2 bases; bases with no gene match: 10. The CDR3 covers 18 residues. In DNA, the CDR3 is TGTGCCTGGAGTCCCTGGACAGGAACCAACTCTGGGGCCAACGTCCTGACTTTC. This translates into CAWSPWTGTNSGANVLTF.

The chain recombines TRBV19 with TRBJ1-5; TRBD1 is a possible D gene (5 bases). CDR1 is LNHDA, CDR2 SQIVND, per germline (reference sequence). V lost 5 bases, J lost 5 bases, and 16 bases lay in between. The CDR3 totals 15 residues. DNA for the CDR3: TGTGCCAGTAGTTCGACAGATACAATGGATCAGCCCCAGCATTTT. Protein sequence: CASSSTDTMDQPQHF. The full variable domain, in which reference TRBV19 and TRBJ1-5 provide the parts outside the CDR3, is DGGITQSPKYLFRKEGQNVTLSCEQNLNHDAMYWYRQDPGQGLRLIYYSQIVNDFQKGDIAEGYSVSREKKESFPLTVTSAQKNPTAFYLCASSSTDTMDQPQHFGDGTRLSIL.

The chain links TRBV5-1 to TRBJ2-2, with 7 bases fitting TRBD1. There are 17 residues in the CDR3. Germline trimming cut 5 bases from V and 2 bases from J; bases unmatched to any gene: 12. Germline loops: CDR1 SGHRS, CDR2 YFSETQ. This CDR3 is CASSIIPGTANTGELFF. CDR3 nucleotide sequence: TGCGCCAGCAGTATAATTCCCGGGACAGCAAACACCGGGGAGCTGTTTTTT.

The V gene is TRBV5-4, the J gene TRBJ1-2, with D possibly matching TRBD1 (5 bases). The CDR3 contains 13 residues. With 1 base removed from V and 2 bases from J, the gap between germline ends came to 6 bases. Germline lookup yields CDR1 SGHNT and CDR2 YYREEE (reference sequence). CDR3 sequence reads: CASSLQGNYGYTF. In nucleotides, the CDR3 is TGTGCCAGCAGCTTGCAGGGAAACTATGGCTACACCTTC.

V is TRBV7-8 and J is TRBJ1-2, with TRBD1 matching over 9 bases. The ends lost 5 bases at V and 8 bases at J; junction bases unmatched: 18. Germline assignment: CDR1 SGHVS and CDR2 FQNEAQ. CDR3 length equals 17 residues. CDR3 amino acids: CASSNRDRAISSGGYTF. The DNA for the CDR3 is TGTGCCAGCAGCAACCGGGACAGGGCCATCTCTTCAGGGGGCTACACCTTC.

Relative to its sample, this clone is medium-sized. The chain is built from TRBV15 and TRBJ1-1; weak D call: TRBD1 (5 bases). The V end was cut by 0 bases, the J end by 5 bases, with 10 bases between. There are 14 residues in the CDR3. CDR1 LNHNV and CDR2 YYDKDF come from the germline V gene (reference sequence). CDR3 sequence reads: CATSRDLAGTEAFF. The DNA of the CDR3 is TGTGCCACCAGCAGAGATCTAGCAGGGACTGAAGCTTTCTTT. The whole variable domain, filled in from reference TRBV15 and TRBJ1-1, reads DAMVIQNPRYQVTQFGKPVTLSCSQTLNHNVMYWYQQKSSQAPKLLFHYYDKDFNNEADTPDNFQSRRPNTSFCFLDIRSPGLGDTAMYLCATSRDLAGTEAFFGQGTRLTVV.

The chain recombines TRBV5-1 with TRBJ2-1; D unclear. CDR3 length: 15 residues. Between the trimmed V and J ends, which lost 0 bases and 4 bases, there was a span of 11 bases. From germline, CDR1 is SGHRS and CDR2 YFSETQ. The CDR3, as DNA: TGCGCCAGCAGCTTGGACGTGAGTGAGTACAATGAGCAGTTCTTC. As protein: CASSLDVSEYNEQFF.

In its sample, this clone is large. The V call is TRBV9, the J call TRBJ1-2; unclear D gene. The ends were cut back, 3 bases at V and 0 bases at J, with 24 bases in the middle. CDR3 size: 19 residues. Germline V gene sequence: CDR1 SGDLS, CDR2 YYNGEE. The CDR3 protein is CASSDPREVLPHANYGYTF. CDR3 bases: TGTGCCAGCAGCGACCCCCGTGAGGTCCTACCACATGCTAACTATGGCTACACCTTC.

This clone was seen a single time. The V gene is TRBV4-2, the J gene TRBJ1-4; 10 bases line up with TRBD1. The trim removed 5 bases at V and 8 bases at J, leaving 8 bases unmatched. The CDR3 totals 15 residues. CDR1 and CDR2 from the germline V gene are LGHNA and YNFKEQ. The CDR3 protein is CASSFLGTGEEKLFF. CDR3 DNA sequence: TGTGCCAGCAGCTTCCTCGGGACAGGGGAGGAAAAACTGTTTTTT.

The chain links TRBV19 to TRBJ2-1; TRBD2 matches 7 bases. The CDR3 is made up of 16 amino acids. Germline V gene lookup returns CDR1 LNHDA and CDR2 SQIVND (reference sequence). The ends lost 3 bases at V and 4 bases at J; junction bases unmatched: 9. DNA for the CDR3: TGTGCCAGTAGTATCGGGAGGCTCCGCGAGTACAATGAGCAGTTCTTC. Protein: CASSIGRLREYNEQFF. The full variable domain, rest sourced from reference TRBV19 and TRBJ2-1, is DGGITQSPKYLFRKEGQNVTLSCEQNLNHDAMYWYRQDPGQGLRLIYYSQIVNDFQKGDIAEGYSVSREKKESFPLTVTSAQKNPTAFYLCASSIGRLREYNEQFFGPGTRLTVL.

There are a few counts of this clone. The chain carries TRBV5-1 and TRBJ1-4, with D possibly TRBD1 on 6 matching bases. The CDR3 contains 16 residues. The germline V and J ends were trimmed by 4 bases and 2 bases, with 15 bases remaining between them. CDR1 is SGHRS and CDR2 is YFSETQ in the germline V gene. The DNA of the CDR3 is TGCGCCAGCAGCACTCAATACAGGGCCACTAATGAAAAACTGTTTTTT. As protein: CASSTQYRATNEKLFF.

This clone has just a few counts. This sequence joins TRBV9 and TRBJ1-6, with unresolved D. Trimming cost V 4 bases and J 5 bases, with 16 bases left between them. Per germline, CDR1 SGDLS and CDR2 YYNGEE. The CDR3 contains 16 residues. The CDR3 loop reads CASSPTPSRNNSPLHF. Here the CDR3 DNA reads TGTGCCAGCAGCCCCACCCCTTCCCGTAATAATTCACCCCTCCACTTT.

A single count supports this clone. CDR3 region: CASSKISPTSGSPRDTQYF. CDR3 DNA: TGTGCCAGCAGCAAAATTTCCCCGACTAGCGGGAGCCCCCGTGATACGCAGTATTTT. The chain couples TRBV21-1 to TRBJ2-3; the table's D call, TRBD2, was not checked against the DNA. TRBV21-1 constitutes a pseudogene. The length of the CDR3 is 19 residues.

The chain carries TRBV10-3 and TRBJ2-5, with 9 bases aligning to TRBD1. Per germline, CDR1 ENHRY and CDR2 SYGVKD. The ends lost 0 bases at V and 5 bases at J; junction bases unmatched: 1. The CDR3 is 14 residues long. CDR3: CAISESGTGETQYF. The CDR3 DNA reads as TGTGCCATCAGTGAGTCCGGGACAGGGGAGACCCAGTACTTC.

This rearrangement joins TRBV4-1 to TRBJ2-1; TRBD1 matches 9 bases. Losses at the gene ends were 3 bases for V and 3 bases for J; bases not matched to a gene: 6. The CDR3 is 16 residues long. The germline CDR1 and CDR2 sequences are MGHRA and YSYEKL. The CDR3 bases are TGCGCCAGCAGCCAGGGGAGACAGGGGGGCTACAATGAGCAGTTCTTC. As protein: CASSQGRQGGYNEQFF.

The rearrangement uses TRBV10-3 and TRBJ2-1; 9 bases match TRBD1. The CDR3 runs to 15 residues. The ends lost 6 bases at V and 3 bases at J; junction bases unmatched: 6. CDR1 and CDR2 from the germline V gene are ENHRY and SYGVKD. The CDR3 spells CAISSDRGNYNEQFF. DNA of the CDR3: TGTGCCATCAGCTCGGACAGGGGTAACTACAATGAGCAGTTCTTC.

In this sample, this clone turned up once. The chain couples TRBV19 to TRBJ2-3; 9 nucleotides match TRBD1. This CDR3 region has 13 residues. V lost 4 bases and J lost 6; bases outside the gene matches: 2. CDR1 LNHDA and CDR2 SQIVND come from the germline V gene (reference sequence). CDR3 loop: CASSRDRADTQYF. The CDR3 DNA reads TGTGCCAGTAGTAGGGACAGGGCTGATACGCAGTATTTT. The full variable domain, rest sourced from reference TRBV19 and TRBJ2-3, is DGGITQSPKYLFRKEGQNVTLSCEQNLNHDAMYWYRQDPGQGLRLIYYSQIVNDFQKGDIAEGYSVSREKKESFPLTVTSAQKNPTAFYLCASSRDRADTQYFGPGTRLTVL.

The rearrangement joins TRBV5-1 to TRBJ1-3, with TRBD1 identical over 10 bases. Looked up from germline, CDR1 is SGHRS and CDR2 is YFSETQ. V gave up 6 bases and J gave up 4 bases; unmatched junction bases: 10. CDR3 length: 16 residues. CDR3 residues: CASIRATGQGGNTIYF. CDR3 DNA sequence: TGCGCCAGCATCCGGGCGACGGGACAGGGGGGAAACACCATATATTTT.

This clone was seen only a few times. With a far larger clone one base away, a read error is the likely cause. V gene TRBV4-2 combines with J gene TRBJ2-7, with TRBD1 matching 10 bases. V shed 1 base and J 4 bases; nucleotides not matched to a gene: 4. The CDR3 sequence is 15 residues long. CDR1 and CDR2 from the germline V gene are LGHNA and YNFKEQ. The CDR3 DNA is TGTGCCAGCAGCCAAGGACAGGGGGCAGATTACGAGCAGTACTTC. It is translated as CASSQGQGADYEQYF.

The chain uses TRBV2 and TRBJ2-2, with 9 nucleotides matching TRBD1. Per germline, CDR1 SNHLY and CDR2 FYNNEI. The CDR3 length is 16 residues. V trimming: 4 bases; J trimming: 3 bases; junction bases outside the gene matches: 6. The CDR3 here is CASSVTGGRDTGELFF. CDR3 sequence (DNA): TGTGCCAGCAGTGTCACAGGGGGCCGGGACACCGGGGAGCTGTTTTTT.

This rearrangement joins TRBV15 to TRBJ1-5; 11 bases fit TRBD1. The trim removed 0 bases at V and 1 base at J, leaving 5 bases unmatched. Germline V CDR1 and CDR2: LNHNV, YYDKDF (reference sequence). This CDR3 region has 18 residues. The CDR3 nucleotides are TGTGCCACCAGCAGAGACCGGACAGGGGGCGCGAGCAATCAGCCCCAGCATTTT. Its protein product is CATSRDRTGGASNQPQHF.

The gene calls are TRBV5-1 and TRBJ1-6; TRBD1 matches at 8 bases. Germline CDR1 reads SGHRS; CDR2 reads YFSETQ. Trimming at V came to 4 bases and at J to 3 bases, leaving 6 bases not matched to a gene. The CDR3 has 16 amino acids. The CDR3 sequence is CASSPTGAIYNSPLHF. CDR3 nucleotide sequence: TGCGCCAGCAGCCCGACAGGGGCTATCTATAATTCACCCCTCCACTTT. Drawing the rest from reference TRBV5-1 and TRBJ1-6, the complete variable domain is KAGVTQTPRYLIKTRGQQVTLSCSPISGHRSVSWYQQTPGQGLQFLFEYFSETQRNKGNFPGRFSGRQFSNSRSEMNVSTLELGDSALYLCASSPTGAIYNSPLHFGNGTRLTVT.

The DNA for the CDR3 is TGTGCCAGCAGTCCAGGGGAAAGCTCCTACAATGAGCAGTTCTTC. The encoded protein is CASSPGESSYNEQFF. The chain is built from TRBV7-9 and TRBJ2-1; perhaps TRBD1 as D (6 bases). Between the trimmed V and J ends, which lost 6 bases and 0 bases, there was a span of 12 bases. Germline-derived CDR1 and CDR2 are SEHNR and FQNEAQ (reference sequence). The CDR3 runs to 15 residues.

The chain has TRBV6-6 and TRBJ1-5, with unresolved D. Germline CDR1 is MNHNY and CDR2 is SVGAGI (reference sequence). The CDR3 runs to 13 residues. Trimming removed 0 bases at V and 6 bases at J, with 6 bases between. CDR3 coding DNA: TGTGCCAGCAGTTACTCGATCTCTCAGCCCCAGCATTTT. It codes for CASSYSISQPQHF.

The chain combines TRBV19 with TRBJ2-5; 8 nucleotides agree with TRBD1. This CDR3 spans 14 amino acids. CDR1 LNHDA and CDR2 SQIVND come from the germline V gene (reference sequence). J gave up 4 bases and V 5 bases, and 6 bases lay outside the gene matches. CDR3 coding DNA: TGTGCCAGTAGTCGTCAGGGGGCGGGAGAGACCCAGTACTTC. Translation: CASSRQGAGETQYF. Complete variable domain (other parts from reference TRBV19 and TRBJ2-5): DGGITQSPKYLFRKEGQNVTLSCEQNLNHDAMYWYRQDPGQGLRLIYYSQIVNDFQKGDIAEGYSVSREKKESFPLTVTSAQKNPTAFYLCASSRQGAGETQYFGPGTRLLVL.

The chain carries TRBV2 and TRBJ1-2, with TRBD1 as a possible D gene (5 bases). Per germline, CDR1 SNHLY and CDR2 FYNNEI. This CDR3 spans 14 amino acids. Deletions cut 0 bases from V and 2 bases from J, with 7 bases between. The CDR3 sequence: CASSEADRNYGYTF. The DNA of the CDR3 is TGTGCCAGCAGTGAAGCCGACAGAAACTATGGCTACACCTTC.

This clone appeared a single time. This chain connects TRBV9 to TRBJ1-4; 10 bases match TRBD1. V gave up 0 bases and J gave up 1 base; unmatched junction bases: 9. The CDR3 extends over 19 amino acids. From germline, CDR1 is SGDLS and CDR2 YYNGEE. CDR3 residues: CASSVAPTGGEGTNEKLFF. CDR3 coding DNA: TGTGCCAGCAGCGTAGCTCCGACAGGGGGCGAGGGAACTAATGAAAAACTGTTTTTT.

In DNA form, the CDR3 reads TGTGCCAGCAGCGCCACTAGAGGGGGCCGGGGCGAGCAGTACTTC. Residues: CASSATRGGRGEQYF. This sequence joins TRBV5-4 and TRBJ2-7, with TRBD1 identical over 7 bases. The V gene end was trimmed by 4 bases and the J gene end by 6 bases; junction bases not matched to a gene: 13. Germline values: CDR1 SGHNT, CDR2 YYREEE (reference sequence). The CDR3 has 15 amino acids.

V and J are TRBV5-1 and TRBJ1-3, with 9 bases that match TRBD1. V lost 4 bases to trimming and J lost 4 bases; unmatched junction nucleotides: 6. The germline gives CDR1 SGHRS, CDR2 YFSETQ. This CDR3 is 15 amino acids long. The CDR3, as DNA: TGCGCCAGCAGCCCCGGGACAGGGATGGGAAACACCATATATTTT. This sequence encodes CASSPGTGMGNTIYF.